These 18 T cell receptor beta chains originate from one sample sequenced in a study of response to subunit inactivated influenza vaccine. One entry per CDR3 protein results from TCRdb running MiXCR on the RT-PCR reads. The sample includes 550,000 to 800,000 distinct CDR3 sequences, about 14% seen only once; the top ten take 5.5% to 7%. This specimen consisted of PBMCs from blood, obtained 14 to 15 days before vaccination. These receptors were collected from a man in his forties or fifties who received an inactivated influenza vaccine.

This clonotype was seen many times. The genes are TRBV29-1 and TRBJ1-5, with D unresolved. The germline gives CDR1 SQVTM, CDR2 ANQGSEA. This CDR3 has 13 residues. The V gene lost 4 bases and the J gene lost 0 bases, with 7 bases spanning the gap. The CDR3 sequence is CSVALGSNQPQHF. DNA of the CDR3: TGCAGCGTTGCGCTCGGTAGCAATCAGCCCCAGCATTTT.

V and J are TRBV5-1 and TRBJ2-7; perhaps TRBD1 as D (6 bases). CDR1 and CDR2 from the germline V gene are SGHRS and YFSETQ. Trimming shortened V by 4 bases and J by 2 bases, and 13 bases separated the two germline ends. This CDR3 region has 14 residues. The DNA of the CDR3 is TGCGCCAGCAGCACGGACAGTTACACCTACGAGCAGTACTTC. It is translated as CASSTDSYTYEQYF.

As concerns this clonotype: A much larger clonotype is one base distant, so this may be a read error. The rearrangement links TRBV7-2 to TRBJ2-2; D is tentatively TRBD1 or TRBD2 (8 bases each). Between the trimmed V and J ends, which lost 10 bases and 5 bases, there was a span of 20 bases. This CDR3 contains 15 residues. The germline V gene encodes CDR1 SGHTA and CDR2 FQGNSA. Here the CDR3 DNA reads TGTGCCATCAGTCAGGGGGCGGGAGGAACCGGGGAGCTGTTTTTT. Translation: CAISQGAGGTGELFF. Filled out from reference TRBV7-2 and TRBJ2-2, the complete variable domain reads GAGVSQSPSNKVTEKGKDVELRCDPISGHTALYWYRQSLGQGLEFLIYFQGNSAPDKSGLPSDRFSAERTGGSVSTLTIQRTQQEDSAVYLCAISQGAGGTGELFFGEGSRLTVL.

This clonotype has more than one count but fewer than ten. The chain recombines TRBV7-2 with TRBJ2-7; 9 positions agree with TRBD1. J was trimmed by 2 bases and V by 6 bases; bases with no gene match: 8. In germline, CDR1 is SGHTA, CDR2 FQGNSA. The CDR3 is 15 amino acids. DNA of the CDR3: TGTGCCAGCAGTCATGACAGGGGGTCTGCCTACGAGCAGTACTTC. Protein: CASSHDRGSAYEQYF.

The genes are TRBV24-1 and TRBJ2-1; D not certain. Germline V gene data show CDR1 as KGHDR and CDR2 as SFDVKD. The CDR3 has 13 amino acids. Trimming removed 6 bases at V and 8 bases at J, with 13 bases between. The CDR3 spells CATSTEVFDEQFF. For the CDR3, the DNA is TGTGCCACCAGTACAGAAGTGTTCGATGAGCAGTTCTTC.

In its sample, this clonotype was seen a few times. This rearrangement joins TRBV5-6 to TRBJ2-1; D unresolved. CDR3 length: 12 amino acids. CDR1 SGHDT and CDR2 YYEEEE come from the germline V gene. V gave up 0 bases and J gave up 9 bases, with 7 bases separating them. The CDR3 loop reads CASSLVRTEQFF. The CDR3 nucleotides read TGTGCCAGCAGCTTGGTCCGGACTGAGCAGTTCTTC.

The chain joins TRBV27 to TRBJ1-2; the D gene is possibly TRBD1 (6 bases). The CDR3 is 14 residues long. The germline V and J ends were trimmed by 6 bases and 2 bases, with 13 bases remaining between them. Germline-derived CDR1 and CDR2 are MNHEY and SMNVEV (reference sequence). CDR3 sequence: CASSRGGGNYGYTF. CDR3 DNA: TGTGCCAGCAGCCGCGGGGGCGGAAACTATGGCTACACCTTC.

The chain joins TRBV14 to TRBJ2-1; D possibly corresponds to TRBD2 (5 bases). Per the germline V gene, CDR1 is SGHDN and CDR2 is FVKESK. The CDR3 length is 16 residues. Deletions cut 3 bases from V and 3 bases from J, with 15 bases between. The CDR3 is CASSHLPGLRYNEQFF. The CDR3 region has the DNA TGTGCCAGCAGCCACTTACCGGGATTGCGCTACAATGAGCAGTTCTTC. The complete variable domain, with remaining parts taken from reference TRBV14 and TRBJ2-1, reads EAGVTQFPSHSVIEKGQTVTLRCDPISGHDNLYWYRRVMGKEIKFLLHFVKESKQDESGMPNNRFLAERTGGTYSTLKVQPAELEDSGVYFCASSHLPGLRYNEQFFGPGTRLTVL.

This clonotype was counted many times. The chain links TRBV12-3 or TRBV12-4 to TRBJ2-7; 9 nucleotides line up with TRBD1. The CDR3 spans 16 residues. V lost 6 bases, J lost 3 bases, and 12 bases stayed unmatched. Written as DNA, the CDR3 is TGTGCCAGCAGCAGTCAAGGACAGGGGAGAGACTACGAGCAGTACTTC. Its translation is CASSSQGQGRDYEQYF.

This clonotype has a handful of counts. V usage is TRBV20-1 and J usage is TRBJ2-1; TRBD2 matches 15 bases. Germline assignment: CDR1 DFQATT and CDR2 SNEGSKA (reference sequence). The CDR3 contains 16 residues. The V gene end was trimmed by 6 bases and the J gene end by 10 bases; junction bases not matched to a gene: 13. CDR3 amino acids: CSALGLAGGPENEQFF. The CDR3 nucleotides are TGCAGTGCCCTAGGACTAGCGGGAGGGCCCGAGAACGAGCAGTTCTTC.

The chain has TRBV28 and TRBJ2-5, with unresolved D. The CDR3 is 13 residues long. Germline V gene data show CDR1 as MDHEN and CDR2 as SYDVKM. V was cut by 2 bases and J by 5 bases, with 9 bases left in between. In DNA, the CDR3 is TGTGCCAGCAGTTTAAGGACCCCGGAGACCCAGTACTTC. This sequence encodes CASSLRTPETQYF.

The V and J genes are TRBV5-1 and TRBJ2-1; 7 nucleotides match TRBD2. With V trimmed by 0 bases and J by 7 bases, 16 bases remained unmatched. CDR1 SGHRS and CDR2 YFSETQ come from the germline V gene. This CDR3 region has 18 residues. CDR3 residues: CASSLAGGSGGRRNEQFF. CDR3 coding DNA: TGCGCCAGCAGCTTGGCCGGGGGTTCGGGCGGGAGAAGAAATGAGCAGTTCTTC.

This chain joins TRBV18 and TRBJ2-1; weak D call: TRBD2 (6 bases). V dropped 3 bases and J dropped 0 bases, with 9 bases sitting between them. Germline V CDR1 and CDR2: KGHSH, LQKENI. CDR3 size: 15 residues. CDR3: CASSPWGDSYNEQFF. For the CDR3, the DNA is TGTGCCAGCTCACCGTGGGGGGACTCCTACAATGAGCAGTTCTTC.

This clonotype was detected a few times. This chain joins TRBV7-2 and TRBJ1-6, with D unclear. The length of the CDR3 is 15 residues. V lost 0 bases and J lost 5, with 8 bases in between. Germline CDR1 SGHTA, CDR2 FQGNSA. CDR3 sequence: CASSLAGSHNSPLHF. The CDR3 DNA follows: TGTGCCAGCAGCTTAGCGGGTTCTCATAATTCACCCCTCCACTTT.

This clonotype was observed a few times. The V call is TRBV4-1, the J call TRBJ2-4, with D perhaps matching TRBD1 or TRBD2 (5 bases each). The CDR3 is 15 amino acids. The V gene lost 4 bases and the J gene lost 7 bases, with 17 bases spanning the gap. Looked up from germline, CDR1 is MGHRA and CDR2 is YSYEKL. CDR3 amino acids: CASSLKEDTFNIQYF. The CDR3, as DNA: TGCGCCAGCAGCCTAAAGGAGGACACCTTCAACATTCAGTACTTC.

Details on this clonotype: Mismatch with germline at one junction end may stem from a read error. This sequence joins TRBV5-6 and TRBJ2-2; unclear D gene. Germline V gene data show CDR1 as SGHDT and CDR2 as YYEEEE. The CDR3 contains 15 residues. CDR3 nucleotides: TGTGCCAGCAGATTGGCTCCAGTGAACACCGGGGAGCTGTTTTTT. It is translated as CASRLAPVNTGELFF. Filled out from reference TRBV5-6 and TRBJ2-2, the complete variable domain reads DAGVTQSPTHLIKTRGQQVTLRCSPKSGHDTVSWYQQALGQGPQFIFQYYEEEERQRGNFPDRFSGHQFPNYSSELNVNALLLGDSALYLCASRLAPVNTGELFFGEGSRLTVL.

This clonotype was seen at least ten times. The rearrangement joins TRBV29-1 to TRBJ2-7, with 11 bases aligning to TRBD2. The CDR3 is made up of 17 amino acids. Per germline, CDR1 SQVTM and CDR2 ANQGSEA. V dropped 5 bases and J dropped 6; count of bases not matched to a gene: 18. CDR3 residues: CSVLGGLAEGGGLEQYF. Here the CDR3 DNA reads TGCAGCGTTCTTGGGGGACTAGCGGAGGGCGGGGGCCTCGAGCAGTACTTC.

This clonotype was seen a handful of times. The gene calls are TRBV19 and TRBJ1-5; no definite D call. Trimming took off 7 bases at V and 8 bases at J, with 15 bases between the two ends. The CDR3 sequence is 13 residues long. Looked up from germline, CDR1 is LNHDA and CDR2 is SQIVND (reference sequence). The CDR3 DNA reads TGTGCCAGTACGGGCGGAGGCCCTGAGCCCCAGCATTTT. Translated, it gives CASTGGGPEPQHF. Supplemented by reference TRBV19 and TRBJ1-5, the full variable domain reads DGGITQSPKYLFRKEGQNVTLSCEQNLNHDAMYWYRQDPGQGLRLIYYSQIVNDFQKGDIAEGYSVSREKKESFPLTVTSAQKNPTAFYLCASTGGGPEPQHFGDGTRLSIL.